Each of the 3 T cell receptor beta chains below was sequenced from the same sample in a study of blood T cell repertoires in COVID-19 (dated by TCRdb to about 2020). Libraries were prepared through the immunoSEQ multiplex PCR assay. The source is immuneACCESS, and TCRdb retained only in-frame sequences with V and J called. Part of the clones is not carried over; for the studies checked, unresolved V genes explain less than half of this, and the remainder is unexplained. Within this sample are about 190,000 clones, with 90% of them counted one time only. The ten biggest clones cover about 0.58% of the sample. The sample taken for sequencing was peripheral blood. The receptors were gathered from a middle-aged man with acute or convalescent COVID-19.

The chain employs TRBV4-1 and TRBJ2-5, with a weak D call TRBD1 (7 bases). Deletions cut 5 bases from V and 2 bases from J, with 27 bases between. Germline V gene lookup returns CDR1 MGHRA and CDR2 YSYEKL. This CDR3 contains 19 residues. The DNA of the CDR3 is TGCGCCAGCAGCAAACTCTGGACAGGCGGATATGGAGGGCAAGAGACCCAGTACTTC. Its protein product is CASSKLWTGGYGGQETQYF.

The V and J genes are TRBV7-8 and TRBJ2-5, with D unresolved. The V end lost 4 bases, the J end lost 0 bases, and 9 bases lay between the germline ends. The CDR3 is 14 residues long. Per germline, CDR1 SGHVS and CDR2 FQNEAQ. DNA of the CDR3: TGTGCCAGCAGCTCCTACGTGGACCAAGAGACCCAGTACTTC. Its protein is CASSSYVDQETQYF.

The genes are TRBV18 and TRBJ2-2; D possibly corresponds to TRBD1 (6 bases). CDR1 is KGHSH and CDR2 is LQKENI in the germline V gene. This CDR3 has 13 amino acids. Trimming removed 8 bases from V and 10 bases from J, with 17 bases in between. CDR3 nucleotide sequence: TGTGCCAGCCTCCTCCTCAGGGGCGAGGAGCTGTTTTTT. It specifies CASLLLRGEELFF.